One and the same sample provided the 3 T cell receptor beta chains below, sequenced in a study of blood T cell repertoires in COVID-19. Profiling relied on immunoSEQ multiplex PCR, and the TCRdb table lists in-frame clones only, not all of them. The profile shows about 220,000 clones, roughly 82% of them singletons. The material sequenced was peripheral blood. These TCRs come from a woman in her 70s with acute or convalescent COVID-19.

V is TRBV10-3 and J is TRBJ2-2, with a weak D call TRBD2 (5 bases). This CDR3 has 14 residues. V was pared by 3 bases and J by 1 base, with 6 bases between. Germline V gene lookup returns CDR1 ENHRY and CDR2 SYGVKD. The CDR3 loop is CAISDGKNTGELFF. CDR3 coding DNA: TGTGCCATCAGTGACGGGAAGAACACCGGGGAGCTGTTTTTT.

The chain joins TRBV5-5 to TRBJ2-3, with D maybe TRBD1 (6 bases). The CDR3 runs 15 residues. Germline loops: CDR1 SGHKS, CDR2 YYEKEE (reference sequence). V lost 1 base and J 2 bases, leaving 11 bases between the germline ends. The CDR3 protein is CASSLMDRYTDTQYF. CDR3 nucleotides: TGTGCCAGCAGCTTGATGGACAGATACACAGATACGCAGTATTTT. The full variable domain, rest sourced from reference TRBV5-5 and TRBJ2-3, is DAGVTQSPTHLIKTRGQQVTLRCSPISGHKSVSWYQQVLGQGPQFIFQYYEKEERGRGNFPDRFSARQFPNYSSELNVNALLLGDSALYLCASSLMDRYTDTQYFGPGTRLTVL.

The V call is TRBV25-1, the J call TRBJ2-1, with TRBD2 identical over 9 bases. Germline assignment: CDR1 MGHDK and CDR2 SYGVNS. The trim removed 3 bases at V and 0 bases at J, leaving 6 bases unmatched. CDR3 size: 17 residues. The CDR3 DNA reads as TGTGCCAGCAGTGACCTAGCGGGGCGAAGCTCCTACAATGAGCAGTTCTTC. The encoded protein is CASSDLAGRSSYNEQFF.